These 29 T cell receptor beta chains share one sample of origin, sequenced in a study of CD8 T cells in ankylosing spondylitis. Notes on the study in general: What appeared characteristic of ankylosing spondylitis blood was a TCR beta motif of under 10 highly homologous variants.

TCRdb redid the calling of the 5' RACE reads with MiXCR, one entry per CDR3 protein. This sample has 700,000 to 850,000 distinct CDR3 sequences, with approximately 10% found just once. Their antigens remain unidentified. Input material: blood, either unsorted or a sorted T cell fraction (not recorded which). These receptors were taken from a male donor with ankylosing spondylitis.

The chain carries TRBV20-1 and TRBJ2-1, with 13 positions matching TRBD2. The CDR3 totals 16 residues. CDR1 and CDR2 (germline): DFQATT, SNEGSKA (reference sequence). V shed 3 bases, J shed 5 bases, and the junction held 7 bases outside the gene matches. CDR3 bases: TGCAGTGCTAGGCCCTCGGGACTAGCGGGACACAATGAGCAGTTCTTC. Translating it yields CSARPSGLAGHNEQFF.

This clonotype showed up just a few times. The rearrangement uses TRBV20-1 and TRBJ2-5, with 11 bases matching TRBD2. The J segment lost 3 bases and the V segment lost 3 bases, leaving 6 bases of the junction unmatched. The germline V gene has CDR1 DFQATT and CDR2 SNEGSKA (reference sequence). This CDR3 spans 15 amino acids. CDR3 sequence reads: CSASFRLAGKETQYF. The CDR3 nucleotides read TGCAGTGCTAGTTTCAGACTAGCGGGAAAAGAGACCCAGTACTTC.

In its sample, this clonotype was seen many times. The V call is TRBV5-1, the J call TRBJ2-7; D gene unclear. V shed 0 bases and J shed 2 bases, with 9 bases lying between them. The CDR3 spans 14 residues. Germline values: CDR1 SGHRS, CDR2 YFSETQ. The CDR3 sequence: CASSLVTATYEQYF. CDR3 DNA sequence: TGCGCCAGCAGCTTGGTGACGGCAACCTACGAGCAGTACTTC. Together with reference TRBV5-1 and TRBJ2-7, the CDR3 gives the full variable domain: KAGVTQTPRYLIKTRGQQVTLSCSPISGHRSVSWYQQTPGQGLQFLFEYFSETQRNKGNFPGRFSGRQFSNSRSEMNVSTLELGDSALYLCASSLVTATYEQYFGPGTRLTVT.

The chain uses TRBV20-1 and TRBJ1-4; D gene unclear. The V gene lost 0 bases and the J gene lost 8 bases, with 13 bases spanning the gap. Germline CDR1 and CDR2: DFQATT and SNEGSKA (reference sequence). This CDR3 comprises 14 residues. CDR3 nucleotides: TGCAGTGCTAGAGATAGGAGGGCTGGAGAAAAACTGTTTTTT. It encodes CSARDRRAGEKLFF.

The CDR3 coding sequence is TGTGCCAGCAGCTTGTGGCAGACCTATAACTATGGCTACACCTTC. Its translation is CASSLWQTYNYGYTF. J is TRBJ1-2 and V is TRBV5-6, with unresolved D. Per germline, CDR1 SGHDT and CDR2 YYEEEE. With 1 base removed from V and 1 base from J, the gap between germline ends came to 11 bases. The CDR3 runs 15 residues.

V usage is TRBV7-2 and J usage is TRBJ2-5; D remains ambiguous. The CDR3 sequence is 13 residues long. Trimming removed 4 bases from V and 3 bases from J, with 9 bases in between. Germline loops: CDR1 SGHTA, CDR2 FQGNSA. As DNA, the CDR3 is TGTGCCAGCAGCTCGCGAAATGAAGAGACCCAGTACTTC. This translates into CASSSRNEETQYF. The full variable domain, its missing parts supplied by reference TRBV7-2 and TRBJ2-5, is GAGVSQSPSNKVTEKGKDVELRCDPISGHTALYWYRQSLGQGLEFLIYFQGNSAPDKSGLPSDRFSAERTGGSVSTLTIQRTQQEDSAVYLCASSSRNEETQYFGPGTRLLVL.

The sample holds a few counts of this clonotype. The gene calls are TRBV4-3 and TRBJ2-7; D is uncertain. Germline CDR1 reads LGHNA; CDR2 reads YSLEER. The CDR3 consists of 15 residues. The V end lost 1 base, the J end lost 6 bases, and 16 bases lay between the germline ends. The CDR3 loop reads CASSQAHRLSREQYF. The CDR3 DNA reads TGCGCCAGCAGCCAAGCCCATCGACTTTCTCGCGAGCAGTACTTC.

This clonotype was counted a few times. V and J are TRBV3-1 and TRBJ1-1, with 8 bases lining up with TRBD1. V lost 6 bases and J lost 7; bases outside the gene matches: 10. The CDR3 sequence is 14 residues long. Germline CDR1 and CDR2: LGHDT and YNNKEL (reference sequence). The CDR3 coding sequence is TGTGCCAGCAGAAGGGCAGGGGGCTTGAATGAAGCTTTCTTT. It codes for CASRRAGGLNEAFF. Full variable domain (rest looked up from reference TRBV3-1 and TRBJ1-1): DTAVSQTPKYLVTQMGNDKSIKCEQNLGHDTMYWYKQDSKKFLKIMFSYNNKELIINETVPNRFSPKSPDKAHLNLHINSLELGDSAVYFCASRRAGGLNEAFFGQGTRLTVV.

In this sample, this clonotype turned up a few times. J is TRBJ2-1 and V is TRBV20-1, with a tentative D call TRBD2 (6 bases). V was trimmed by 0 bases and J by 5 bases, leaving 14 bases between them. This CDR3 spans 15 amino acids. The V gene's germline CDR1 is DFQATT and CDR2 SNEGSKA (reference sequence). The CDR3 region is CSAREKLAFHNEQFF. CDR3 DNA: TGCAGTGCTAGAGAGAAACTAGCCTTTCACAATGAGCAGTTCTTC.

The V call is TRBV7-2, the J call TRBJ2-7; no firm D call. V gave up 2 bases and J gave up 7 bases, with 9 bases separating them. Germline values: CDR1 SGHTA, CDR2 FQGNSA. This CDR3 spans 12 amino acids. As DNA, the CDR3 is TGTGCCAGCAGCTTATTTTTTCGAGAGCAGTACTTC. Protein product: CASSLFFREQYF.

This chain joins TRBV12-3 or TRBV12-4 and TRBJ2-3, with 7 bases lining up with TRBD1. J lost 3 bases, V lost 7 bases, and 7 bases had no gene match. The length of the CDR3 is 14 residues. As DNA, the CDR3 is TGTGCCAGCACCCGGACAGGAGGTACAGATACGCAGTATTTT. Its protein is CASTRTGGTDTQYF.

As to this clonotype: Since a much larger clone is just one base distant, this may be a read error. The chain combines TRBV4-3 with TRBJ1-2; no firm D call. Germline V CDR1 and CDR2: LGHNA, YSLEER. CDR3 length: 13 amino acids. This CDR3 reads CASSQEIFYSYTF. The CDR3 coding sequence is TGCGCCAGCAGCCAAGAGATCTTCTATAGCTACACCTTC.

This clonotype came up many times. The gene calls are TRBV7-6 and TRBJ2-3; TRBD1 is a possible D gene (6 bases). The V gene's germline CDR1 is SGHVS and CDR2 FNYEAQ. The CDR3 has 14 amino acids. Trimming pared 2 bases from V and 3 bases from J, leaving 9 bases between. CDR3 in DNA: TGTGCCAGCAGCTTATCAGGGGCAACAGATACGCAGTATTTT. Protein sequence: CASSLSGATDTQYF.

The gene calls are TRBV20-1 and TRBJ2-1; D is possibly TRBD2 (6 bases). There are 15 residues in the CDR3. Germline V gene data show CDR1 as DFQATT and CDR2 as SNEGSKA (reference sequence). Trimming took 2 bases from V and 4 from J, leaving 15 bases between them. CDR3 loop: CSARRPGAFYNEQFF. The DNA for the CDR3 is TGCAGTGCTAGACGCCCGGGAGCATTTTACAATGAGCAGTTCTTC.

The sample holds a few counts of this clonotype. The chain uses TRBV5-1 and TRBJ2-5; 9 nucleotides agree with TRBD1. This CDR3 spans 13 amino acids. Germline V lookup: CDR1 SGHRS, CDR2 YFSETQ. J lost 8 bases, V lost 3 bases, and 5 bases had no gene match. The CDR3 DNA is TGCGCCAGCAGCTCCGGACAGGGGAGAACCCAGTACTTC. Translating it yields CASSSGQGRTQYF.

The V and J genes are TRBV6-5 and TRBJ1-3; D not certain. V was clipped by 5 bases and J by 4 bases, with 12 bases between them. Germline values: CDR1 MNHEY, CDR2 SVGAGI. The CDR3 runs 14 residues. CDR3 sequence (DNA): TGTGCCAGCAGTAACTTCTGGGCCGGAAACACCATATATTTT. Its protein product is CASSNFWAGNTIYF.

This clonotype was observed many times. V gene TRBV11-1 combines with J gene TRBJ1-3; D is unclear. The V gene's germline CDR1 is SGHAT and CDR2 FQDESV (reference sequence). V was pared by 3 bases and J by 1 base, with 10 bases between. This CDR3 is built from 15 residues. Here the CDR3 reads CASSLDPGSGNTIYF. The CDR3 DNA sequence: TGTGCCAGCAGCTTGGACCCGGGTTCTGGAAACACCATATATTTT.

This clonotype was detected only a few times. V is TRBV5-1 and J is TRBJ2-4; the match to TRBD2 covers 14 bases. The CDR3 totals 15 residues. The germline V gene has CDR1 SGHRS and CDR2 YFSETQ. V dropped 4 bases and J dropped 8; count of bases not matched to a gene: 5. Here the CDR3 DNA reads TGCGCCAGCAGCCTGGGACTAGCGGGAGAGGACATTCAGTACTTC. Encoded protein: CASSLGLAGEDIQYF.

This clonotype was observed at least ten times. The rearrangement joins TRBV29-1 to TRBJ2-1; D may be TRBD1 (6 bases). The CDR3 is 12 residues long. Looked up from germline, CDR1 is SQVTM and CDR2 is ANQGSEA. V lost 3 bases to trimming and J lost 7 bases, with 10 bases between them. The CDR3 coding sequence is TGCAGCGTTGACCAGGGGTTTAATGAGCAGTTCTTC. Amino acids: CSVDQGFNEQFF.

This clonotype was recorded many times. DNA of the CDR3: TGTGCCAGCAGCTCCTCTCTCTACAATGAGCAGTTCTTC. It is translated as CASSSSLYNEQFF. This chain links TRBV7-2 with TRBJ2-1; D is unclear. The ends were cut back, 4 bases at V and 3 bases at J, with 7 bases in the middle. The CDR3 extends over 13 amino acids. Per the germline V gene, CDR1 is SGHTA and CDR2 is FQGNSA.

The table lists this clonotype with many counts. CDR3: CSVQRDRDYGYTF. CDR3 bases: TGCAGCGTCCAAAGAGACAGGGACTATGGCTACACCTTC. The gene calls are TRBV29-1 and TRBJ1-2; 7 bases map to TRBD1. V was pared by 6 bases and J by 3 bases, with 7 bases of the junction left unmatched. CDR3 length: 13 residues. CDR1 and CDR2 (germline): SQVTM, ANQGSEA.

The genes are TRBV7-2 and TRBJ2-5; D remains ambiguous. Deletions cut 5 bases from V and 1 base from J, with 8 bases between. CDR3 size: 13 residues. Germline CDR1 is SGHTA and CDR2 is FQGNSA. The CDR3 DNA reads TGTGCCAGCAGCCGGATATTCCAAGAGACCCAGTACTTC. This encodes CASSRIFQETQYF.

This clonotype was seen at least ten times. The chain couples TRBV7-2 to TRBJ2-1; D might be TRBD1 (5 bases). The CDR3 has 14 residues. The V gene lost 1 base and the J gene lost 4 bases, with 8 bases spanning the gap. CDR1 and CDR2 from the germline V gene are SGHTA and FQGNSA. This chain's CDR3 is CASSLDPGYNEQFF. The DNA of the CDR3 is TGTGCCAGCAGCTTAGACCCAGGGTACAATGAGCAGTTCTTC.

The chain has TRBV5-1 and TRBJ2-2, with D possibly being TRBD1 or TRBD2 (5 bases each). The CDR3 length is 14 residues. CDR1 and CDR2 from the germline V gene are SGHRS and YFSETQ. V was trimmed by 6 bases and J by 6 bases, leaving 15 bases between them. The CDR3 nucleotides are TGCGCCAGCATCGATAACAGGCGGGCCGGGGAGCTGTTTTTT. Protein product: CASIDNRRAGELFF.

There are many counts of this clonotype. The CDR3 DNA follows: TGCAGTGCCCCGAATACAGATACGCAGTATTTT. Its protein is CSAPNTDTQYF. This chain connects TRBV20-1 to TRBJ2-3, with no clear D. This CDR3 is 11 amino acids long. Trimming left V 6 bases short and J 3 bases short, with 7 bases between. Germline values: CDR1 DFQATT, CDR2 SNEGSKA (reference sequence).

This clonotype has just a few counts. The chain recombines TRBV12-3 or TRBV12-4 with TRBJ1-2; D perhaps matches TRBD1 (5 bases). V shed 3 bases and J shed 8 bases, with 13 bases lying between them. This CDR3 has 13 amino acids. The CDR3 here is CASSFRVFGGYTF. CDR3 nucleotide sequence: TGTGCCAGCAGTTTCAGGGTATTTGGAGGCTACACCTTC.

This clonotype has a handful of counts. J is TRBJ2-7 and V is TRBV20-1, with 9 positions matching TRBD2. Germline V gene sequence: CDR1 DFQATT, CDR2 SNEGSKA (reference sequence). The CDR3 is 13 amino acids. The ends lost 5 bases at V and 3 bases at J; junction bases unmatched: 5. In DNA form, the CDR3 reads TGCAGTGCTCTTAGCGGGAGCGACTACGAGCAGTACTTC. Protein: CSALSGSDYEQYF.

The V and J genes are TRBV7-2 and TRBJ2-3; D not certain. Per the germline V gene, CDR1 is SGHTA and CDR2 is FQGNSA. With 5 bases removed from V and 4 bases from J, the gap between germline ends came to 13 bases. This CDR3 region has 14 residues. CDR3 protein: CASSLRVFSDTQYF. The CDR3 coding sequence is TGTGCCAGCAGCCTTCGGGTCTTCTCAGATACGCAGTATTTT.

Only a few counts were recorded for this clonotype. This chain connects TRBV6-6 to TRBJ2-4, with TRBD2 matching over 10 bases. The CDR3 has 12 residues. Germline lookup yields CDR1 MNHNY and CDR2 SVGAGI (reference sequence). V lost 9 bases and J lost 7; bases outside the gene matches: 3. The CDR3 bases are TGTGCCAGTAGCGGGGGGACGAACATTCAGTACTTC. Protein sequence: CASSGGTNIQYF.